One sample yielded the 23 T cell receptor beta chains listed below, sequenced in a study of shared clonotypes between healthy human individuals. Repertoires were generated with immunoSEQ multiplex PCR, while TCRdb's copy carries only in-frame clones and drops some. The repertoire has roughly 2.2 million clones, 85% to 95% of them found once; the top ten carry 0.3% to 0.45%. Input material: naive CD4+ T cells from PBMCs. The subset here: CD45RA+ positively selected. The source is a man between 18 and 35 years old in good health. Some clones in this sample may be carry-over from other donors' samples.

The gene calls are TRBV2 and TRBJ1-5, with unresolved D. This CDR3 spans 14 amino acids. Per germline, CDR1 SNHLY and CDR2 FYNNEI. The ends were cut back, 2 bases at V and 6 bases at J, with 11 bases in the middle. This chain's CDR3 is CASSELVSGQPQHF. The CDR3 region has the DNA TGTGCCAGCAGTGAATTGGTGAGTGGTCAGCCCCAGCATTTT.

CDR3 amino acids: CASSPGSGRAGNEQFF. The CDR3 DNA sequence: TGTGCCAGCAGTCCAGGTAGCGGGAGGGCGGGAAATGAGCAGTTCTTC. This sequence joins TRBV5-6 and TRBJ2-1, with TRBD2 identical over 11 bases. Trimming at V came to 5 bases and at J to 7 bases, leaving 11 bases not matched to a gene. CDR1 is SGHDT, CDR2 YYEEEE, per germline. The CDR3 has 16 amino acids.

The chain joins TRBV2 to TRBJ2-7, with D possibly called TRBD1 or TRBD2 (5 bases each). Deletions cut 3 bases from V and 0 bases from J, with 15 bases between. Looked up from germline, CDR1 is SNHLY and CDR2 is FYNNEI. CDR3 size: 16 residues. CDR3 region: CASSDRGRRSSYEQYF. CDR3 nucleotides: TGTGCCAGCAGTGATCGGGGCAGGCGAAGCTCCTACGAGCAGTACTTC.

Worth noting for this clone: The sample carries other DNA sequences with the same CDR3. This chain links TRBV18 with TRBJ2-1, with D uncertain. V was trimmed by 3 bases and J by 2 bases, leaving 5 bases between them. This CDR3 is built from 13 residues. The V gene's germline CDR1 is KGHSH and CDR2 LQKENI. The CDR3 is CASSPSAYNEQFF. The CDR3 region has the DNA TGTGCCAGCTCACCGTCAGCCTACAATGAGCAGTTCTTC.

The rearrangement uses TRBV6-1 and TRBJ2-5, with D uncertain. The CDR3 is made up of 12 amino acids. Looked up from germline, CDR1 is MNHNS and CDR2 is SASEGT. Trimming shortened V by 8 bases and J by 0 bases, and 7 bases separated the two germline ends. The CDR3 sequence is CASGRYQETQYF. As DNA, the CDR3 is TGTGCCAGCGGACGGTACCAAGAGACCCAGTACTTC.

The chain is built from TRBV4-3 and TRBJ2-1; no clear D gene. The CDR3 covers 15 residues. Germline V gene data show CDR1 as LGHNA and CDR2 as YSLEER. V was trimmed by 0 bases and J by 4 bases, leaving 10 bases between them. This CDR3 reads CASSQEGSPYNEQFF. CDR3 DNA sequence: TGCGCCAGCAGCCAAGAGGGCAGCCCGTACAATGAGCAGTTCTTC.

V is TRBV7-3 and J is TRBJ2-7; D ambiguous. This CDR3 spans 13 amino acids. Germline assignment: CDR1 SGHTA and CDR2 FQGTGA. V lost 4 bases, J lost 5 bases, and 12 bases lay in between. The chain's CDR3 is CASSSVSTDEQYF. Here the CDR3 DNA reads TGTGCCAGCAGCTCCGTAAGTACGGACGAGCAGTACTTC.

This clone was counted only a few times. V and J are TRBV28 and TRBJ1-4; D is uncertain. The CDR3 consists of 13 residues. V was trimmed by 7 bases and J by 5 bases, leaving 11 bases between them. Germline CDR1 reads MDHEN; CDR2 reads SYDVKM. The chain's CDR3 is CASISPGNEKLFF. The CDR3 nucleotides are TGTGCCAGCATATCCCCGGGGAATGAAAAACTGTTTTTT.

The chain recombines TRBV5-1 with TRBJ1-1, with 9 positions matching TRBD1. The CDR3 loop spans 15 amino acids. Germline trimming cut 5 bases from V and 5 bases from J; bases unmatched to any gene: 10. The germline V gene has CDR1 SGHRS and CDR2 YFSETQ. CDR3 in amino acids: CASSSPGQGGTEAFF. CDR3 coding DNA: TGCGCCAGCAGTTCGCCGGGACAGGGAGGAACTGAAGCTTTCTTT.

The chain is built from TRBV5-1 and TRBJ2-5; no definite D call. The CDR3 sequence is 16 residues long. Trimming took off 0 bases at V and 2 bases at J, with 14 bases between the two ends. Per the germline V gene, CDR1 is SGHRS and CDR2 is YFSETQ. This CDR3 is CASSLGSTEEQETQYF. The DNA of the CDR3 is TGCGCCAGCAGCTTGGGATCCACAGAAGAACAAGAGACCCAGTACTTC. Drawing the rest from reference TRBV5-1 and TRBJ2-5, the complete variable domain is KAGVTQTPRYLIKTRGQQVTLSCSPISGHRSVSWYQQTPGQGLQFLFEYFSETQRNKGNFPGRFSGRQFSNSRSEMNVSTLELGDSALYLCASSLGSTEEQETQYFGPGTRLLVL.

The CDR3 DNA is TGTGCCAGCAGCCCCACGGGACTAGCGGGAGCGCGAGCCAAAAACATTCAGTACTTC. Translating it yields CASSPTGLAGARAKNIQYF. The rearrangement uses TRBV28 and TRBJ2-4; the match to TRBD2 covers 14 bases. CDR3 length: 19 residues. V was pared by 6 bases and J by 0 bases, with 10 bases of the junction left unmatched. CDR1 and CDR2 from the germline V gene are MDHEN and SYDVKM.

This clone was observed a single time. The V gene is TRBV6-1, the J gene TRBJ2-1; D call uncertain. Looked up from germline, CDR1 is MNHNS and CDR2 is SASEGT. The length of the CDR3 is 11 residues. V dropped 7 bases and J dropped 3 bases, with 4 bases sitting between them. The CDR3 DNA sequence: TGTGCCAGCAAGGACTACAATGAGCAGTTCTTC. It yields the protein CASKDYNEQFF.

The J gene is TRBJ2-5, the V gene TRBV27, with D perhaps matching TRBD1 (5 bases). The V end was cut by 5 bases, the J end by 4 bases, with 14 bases between. The CDR3 loop spans 14 amino acids. Germline V gene lookup returns CDR1 MNHEY and CDR2 SMNVEV (reference sequence). The CDR3: CASSRGSRGETQYF. The CDR3 nucleotides read TGTGCCAGCAGTCGCGGATCAAGGGGAGAGACCCAGTACTTC.

This chain joins TRBV5-1 and TRBJ2-2; 14 positions match TRBD2. CDR1 is SGHRS, CDR2 YFSETQ, per germline. The CDR3 totals 16 residues. J lost 5 bases, V lost 4 bases, and 4 bases had no gene match. CDR3 DNA sequence: TGCGCCAGCAGCCGGGGACTAGCGGGAGATACCGGGGAGCTGTTTTTT. As protein: CASSRGLAGDTGELFF. The whole variable domain, remainder taken from reference TRBV5-1 and TRBJ2-2, is KAGVTQTPRYLIKTRGQQVTLSCSPISGHRSVSWYQQTPGQGLQFLFEYFSETQRNKGNFPGRFSGRQFSNSRSEMNVSTLELGDSALYLCASSRGLAGDTGELFFGEGSRLTVL.

The V and J genes are TRBV30 and TRBJ1-5; the D gene is possibly TRBD1 (5 bases). Germline V gene data show CDR1 as GTSNPN and CDR2 as SVGIG (reference sequence). CDR3 length: 13 residues. The ends were cut back, 2 bases at V and 11 bases at J, with 16 bases in the middle. This chain's CDR3 is CAWSHTGVGSQHF. In nucleotides, the CDR3 is TGTGCCTGGAGTCATACAGGAGTCGGGTCCCAGCATTTT.

The genes are TRBV19 and TRBJ2-6; D perhaps matches TRBD1 (5 bases). The CDR3 covers 18 residues. Germline CDR1 reads LNHDA; CDR2 reads SQIVND (reference sequence). The germline V and J ends were trimmed by 5 bases and 0 bases, with 17 bases remaining between them. As DNA, the CDR3 is TGTGCCAGTAGTCCCTTGGGGCAGCGCACCTCTGGGGCCAACGTCCTGACTTTC. Encoded protein: CASSPLGQRTSGANVLTF. The full variable domain, in which reference TRBV19 and TRBJ2-6 provide the parts outside the CDR3, is DGGITQSPKYLFRKEGQNVTLSCEQNLNHDAMYWYRQDPGQGLRLIYYSQIVNDFQKGDIAEGYSVSREKKESFPLTVTSAQKNPTAFYLCASSPLGQRTSGANVLTFGAGSRLTVL.

The rearrangement links TRBV27 to TRBJ2-2, with a possible D match to TRBD1 (6 bases). The CDR3 extends over 17 amino acids. The germline V and J ends were trimmed by 5 bases and 1 base, with 17 bases remaining between them. Per the germline V gene, CDR1 is MNHEY and CDR2 is SMNVEV (reference sequence). The CDR3 protein is CASSPRSDSRNTGELFF. Here the CDR3 DNA reads TGTGCCAGCAGTCCCCGCTCGGACAGCCGGAACACCGGGGAGCTGTTTTTT.

V is TRBV5-4 and J is TRBJ1-2; TRBD1 might be the D (6 bases). CDR1 and CDR2 (germline): SGHNT, YYREEE (reference sequence). Trimming stripped 4 bases from V and 7 bases from J, with 17 bases between. The CDR3 is 14 amino acids. The CDR3 loop is CASSLDGGAGGYTF. The CDR3 region has the DNA TGTGCCAGCAGCCTTGATGGGGGGGCTGGTGGCTACACCTTC. The full variable domain, its missing parts supplied by reference TRBV5-4 and TRBJ1-2, is ETGVTQSPTHLIKTRGQQVTLRCSSQSGHNTVSWYQQALGQGPQFIFQYYREEENGRGNFPPRFSGLQFPNYSSELNVNALELDDSALYLCASSLDGGAGGYTFGSGTRLTVV.

The chain recombines TRBV28 with TRBJ2-5, with 11 bases aligning to TRBD2. TRBJ2-7 matches the DNA end more closely, so the J call is doubtful. Germline V lookup: CDR1 MDHEN, CDR2 SYDVKM. The CDR3 extends over 14 amino acids. CDR3 sequence reads: CAASRGLAAYEQYF. The CDR3 bases are TGTGCCGCCTCCAGGGGACTAGCGGCCTACGAGCAGTACTTC.

The chain links TRBV9 to TRBJ2-1; a possible D gene is TRBD2 (6 bases). The V gene lost 0 bases and the J gene lost 0 bases, with 10 bases spanning the gap. In germline, CDR1 is SGDLS, CDR2 YYNGEE. CDR3 size: 16 residues. The CDR3 region has the DNA TGTGCCAGCAGCGTAGTAGCGGCGAGCTCCTACAATGAGCAGTTCTTC. Protein sequence: CASSVVAASSYNEQFF. Filled out from reference TRBV9 and TRBJ2-1, the complete variable domain reads DSGVTQTPKHLITATGQRVTLRCSPRSGDLSVYWYQQSLDQGLQFLIQYYNGEERAKGNILERFSAQQFPDLHSELNLSSLELGDSALYFCASSVVAASSYNEQFFGPGTRLTVL.

This chain connects TRBV6-5 to TRBJ1-3; no firm D call. The CDR3 totals 14 residues. Germline V gives CDR1 MNHEY, CDR2 SVGAGI. Trimming left V 4 bases short and J 2 bases short, with 9 bases between. The CDR3 DNA reads as TGTGCCAGCAGTTTGGACGGAACTGGAAACACCATATATTTT. Translating it yields CASSLDGTGNTIYF.

V and J are TRBV2 and TRBJ2-5, with D possibly called TRBD1 or TRBD2 (6 bases each). Trimming removed 6 bases from V and 4 bases from J, with 9 bases in between. There are 12 residues in the CDR3. CDR1 is SNHLY and CDR2 is FYNNEI in the germline V gene. The CDR3 DNA reads as TGTGCCAGCAGGGGGGGCTCAGAGACCCAGTACTTC. Protein: CASRGGSETQYF.

The chain combines TRBV6-6 with TRBJ2-3; 9 nucleotides match TRBD2. Germline CDR1 MNHNY, CDR2 SVGAGI (reference sequence). The CDR3 has 16 residues. The J segment lost 7 bases and the V segment lost 1 base, leaving 9 bases of the junction unmatched. CDR3 loop: CASSYWAVAGENTQYF. The CDR3 nucleotides read TGTGCCAGCAGTTACTGGGCGGTAGCGGGAGAAAATACGCAGTATTTT.